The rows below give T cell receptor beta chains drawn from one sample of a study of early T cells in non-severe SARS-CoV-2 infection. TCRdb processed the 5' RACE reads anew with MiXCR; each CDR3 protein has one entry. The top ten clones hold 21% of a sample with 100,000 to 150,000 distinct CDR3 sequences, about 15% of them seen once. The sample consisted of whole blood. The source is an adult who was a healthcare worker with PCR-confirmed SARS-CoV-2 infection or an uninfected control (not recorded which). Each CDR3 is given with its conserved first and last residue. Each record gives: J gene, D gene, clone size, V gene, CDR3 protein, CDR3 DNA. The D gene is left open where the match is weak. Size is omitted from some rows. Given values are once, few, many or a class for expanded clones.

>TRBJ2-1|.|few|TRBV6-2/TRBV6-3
CASRRTEDHNEQFF
TGTGCCAGCAGGAGGACAGAAGATCACAATGAGCAGTTCTTC
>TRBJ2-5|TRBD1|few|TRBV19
CASRENRGSQETQYF
TGTGCCAGCCGAGAAAACAGGGGATCACAAGAGACCCAGTACTTC
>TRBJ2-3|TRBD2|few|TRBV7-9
CASSPGRGTDTQYF
TGTGCCAGCAGCCCCGGGAGGGGCACAGATACGCAGTATTTT
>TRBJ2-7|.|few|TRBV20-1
CSAWESHEQYF
TGCAGTGCGTGGGAGTCCCACGAGCAGTACTTC
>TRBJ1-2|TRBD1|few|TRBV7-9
CASSQGTGATSNYGYTF
TGTGCCAGCAGCCAGGGGACAGGGGCGACCTCTAACTATGGCTACACCTTC
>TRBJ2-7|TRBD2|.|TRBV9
CASSGTSGGANEQYF
TGTGCCAGCAGCGGAACTAGCGGGGGGGCAAACGAGCAGTACTTC
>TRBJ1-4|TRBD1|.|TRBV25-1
CASGQEGGGEKLFF
TGTGCCAGCGGACAGGAAGGTGGTGGGGAAAAACTGTTTTTT
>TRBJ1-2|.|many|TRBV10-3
CAISAAYGYTF
TGTGCCATCAGTGCGGCATATGGCTACACCTTC
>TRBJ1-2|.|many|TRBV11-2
CASSPNWSKGYGYTF
TGTGCCAGCAGCCCGAACTGGTCCAAAGGCTATGGCTACACCTTC
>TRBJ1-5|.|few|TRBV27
CASSLLGGAQPQHF
TGTGCCAGCAGTTTATTAGGGGGGGCTCAGCCCCAGCATTTT
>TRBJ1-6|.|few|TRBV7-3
CASSLTRVTNSPLHF
TGTGCCAGCAGCTTAACCCGGGTTACAAATTCACCCCTCCACTTT